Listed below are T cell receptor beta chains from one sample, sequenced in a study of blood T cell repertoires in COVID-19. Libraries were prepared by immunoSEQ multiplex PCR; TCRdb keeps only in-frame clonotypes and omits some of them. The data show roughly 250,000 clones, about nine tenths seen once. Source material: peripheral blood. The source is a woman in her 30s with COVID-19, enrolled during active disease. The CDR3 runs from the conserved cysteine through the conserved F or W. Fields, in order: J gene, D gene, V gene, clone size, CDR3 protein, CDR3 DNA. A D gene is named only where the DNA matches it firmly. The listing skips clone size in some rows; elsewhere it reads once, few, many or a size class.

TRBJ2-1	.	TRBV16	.	CASSPGTLRNEQFF	TGTGCCAGCAGCCCCGGGACTCTACGTAATGAGCAGTTCTTC
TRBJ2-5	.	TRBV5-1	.	CASSDLLGGETQYF	TGCGCCAGCAGCGACCTCCTGGGGGGAGAGACCCAGTACTTC
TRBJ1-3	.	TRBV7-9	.	CASSLGERWNTIYF	TGTGCCAGCAGCTTAGGCGAACGGTGGAACACCATATATTTT
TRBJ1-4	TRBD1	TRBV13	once	CATVDRGDEKLFF	TGTGCCACCGTAGACAGGGGTGATGAAAAACTGTTTTTT
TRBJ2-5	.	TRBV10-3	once	CAISESRDRESSGGQETQYF	TGTGCCATCAGTGAGTCGCGGGACAGGGAATCTAGCGGGGGACAAGAGACCCAGTACTTC
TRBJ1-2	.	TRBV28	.	CASSFGLLYGYTF	TGTGCCAGCAGTTTTGGGCTACTCTATGGCTACACCTTC
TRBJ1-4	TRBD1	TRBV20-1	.	CSASGPTGGSNEKLFF	TGCAGTGCTAGTGGGCCAACAGGGGGCTCTAATGAAAAACTGTTTTTT
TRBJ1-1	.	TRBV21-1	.	CAVFQAFF	TGTGCCGTCTTTCAGGCTTTCTTT
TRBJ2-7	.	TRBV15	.	CATSRGLAGSYEQYF	TGTGCCACCAGCAGAGGATTGGCAGGTTCCTACGAGCAGTACTTC
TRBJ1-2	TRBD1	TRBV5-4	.	CASSPPTTGGLRGYTF	TGTGCCAGCAGCCCGCCTACGACAGGGGGTTTGAGGGGCTACACCTTC
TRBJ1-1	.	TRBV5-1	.	CASSRLGVGDTEAFF	TGCGCCAGCAGTCGTTTAGGGGTAGGGGACACTGAAGCTTTCTTT
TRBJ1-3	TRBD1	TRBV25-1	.	CASRQMTGSANTIYF	TGTGCCAGCAGGCAAATGACAGGGAGCGCAAACACCATATATTTT
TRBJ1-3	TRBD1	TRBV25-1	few	CASSESTGPGNTIYF	TGTGCCAGCAGTGAATCGACAGGGCCTGGAAACACCATATATTTT
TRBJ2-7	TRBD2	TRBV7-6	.	CASSLGLAGPYEQYF	TGTGCCAGCAGCTTAGGACTAGCGGGGCCTTACGAGCAGTACTTC
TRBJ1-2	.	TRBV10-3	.	CAISEEVFLSYGYTF	TGTGCCATCAGTGAGGAGGTATTTCTAAGCTATGGCTACACCTTC
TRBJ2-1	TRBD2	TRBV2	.	CASSEYVSGLAGYEQFF	TGTGCCAGCAGTGAATATGTATCGGGACTAGCGGGGTACGAGCAGTTCTTC
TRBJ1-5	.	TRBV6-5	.	CASSRDRTYQPQHF	TGTGCCAGCAGCCGTGACAGGACCTATCAGCCCCAGCATTTT
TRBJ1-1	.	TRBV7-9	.	CASSRGDTEAFF	TGTGCCAGCAGCCGGGGGGACACTGAAGCTTTCTTT
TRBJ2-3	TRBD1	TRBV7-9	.	CASTPGTETDTQYF	TGTGCCAGCACTCCGGGGACAGAGACAGATACGCAGTATTTT
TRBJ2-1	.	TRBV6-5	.	CASSYSWGGLSNEQFF	TGTGCCAGCAGTTACTCTTGGGGGGGCCTCAGTAATGAGCAGTTCTTC
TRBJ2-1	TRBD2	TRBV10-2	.	CASAGSGNEQFF	TGCGCCAGTGCAGGTAGCGGGAATGAGCAGTTCTTC
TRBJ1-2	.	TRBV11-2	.	CASSSLTRGYSGYTF	TGTGCCAGCAGCTCCTTAACCAGGGGTTATTCTGGCTACACCTTC
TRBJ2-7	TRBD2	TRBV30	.	CAGEGYYEQYF	TGTGCTGGGGAGGGGTACTACGAGCAGTACTTC
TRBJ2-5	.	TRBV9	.	CASSVSTSRGETQYF	TGTGCCAGCAGCGTATCAACATCAAGAGGGGAGACCCAGTACTTC
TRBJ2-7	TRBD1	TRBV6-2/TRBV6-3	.	CASSSTGGRGRKQYF	TGTGCCAGCAGTTCCACAGGGGGCAGGGGTAGAAAGCAGTACTTC
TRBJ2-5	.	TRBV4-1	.	CASSHRIQGPVYPRLETQYF	TGCGCCAGCAGCCACAGAATCCAGGGTCCAGTTTATCCGCGTTTAGAGACCCAGTACTTC
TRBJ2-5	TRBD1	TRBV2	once	CASSPWTGVGETQYF	TGTGCCAGCAGTCCTTGGACAGGGGTCGGAGAGACCCAGTACTTC
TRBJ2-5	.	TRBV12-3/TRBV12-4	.	CASNTGTPETQYF	TGTGCCAGCAACACCGGGACACCAGAGACCCAGTACTTC
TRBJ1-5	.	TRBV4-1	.	CASSQGAINQPQHF	TGCGCCAGCAGCCAAGGAGCGATTAATCAGCCCCAGCATTTT
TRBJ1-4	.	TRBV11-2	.	CASSLALAGPGEKLFF	TGTGCCAGCAGCTTAGCGCTTGCGGGGCCGGGCGAAAAACTGTTTTTT
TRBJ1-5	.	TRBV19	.	CASSIGGLSNQPQHF	TGTGCCAGTAGTATAGGAGGGTTGAGCAATCAGCCCCAGCATTTT
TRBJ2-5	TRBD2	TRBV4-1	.	CASSWGLAGKETQYF	TGCGCCAGCAGCTGGGGACTAGCGGGGAAAGAGACCCAGTACTTC
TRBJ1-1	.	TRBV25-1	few	CASSEFDMPNTEAFF	TGTGCCAGCAGTGAATTCGACATGCCGAACACTGAAGCTTTCTTT
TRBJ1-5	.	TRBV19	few	CASSTPGFSISPQHF	TGTGCCAGTAGTACTCCGGGATTTTCCATATCGCCCCAGCATTTT
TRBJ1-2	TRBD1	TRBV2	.	CASGRDRGIGGYTF	TGTGCCAGCGGAAGGGACAGGGGAATCGGGGGCTACACCTTC
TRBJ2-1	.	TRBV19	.	CASSIGPDQTLNEQFF	TGTGCCAGTAGTATAGGTCCGGATCAGACTCTGAATGAGCAGTTCTTC
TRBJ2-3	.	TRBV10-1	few	CASSDPQGPHSSTDTQYF	TGCGCCAGCAGTGACCCGCAGGGGCCCCACTCTAGCACAGATACGCAGTATTTT
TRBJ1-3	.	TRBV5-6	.	CASSLAAGNTIYF	TGTGCCAGCAGCTTGGCTGCTGGAAACACCATATATTTT
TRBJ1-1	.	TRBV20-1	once	CSGDTNTEAFF	TGCAGTGGGGACACCAACACTGAAGCTTTCTTT
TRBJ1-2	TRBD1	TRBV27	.	CASSTTGAAGYTF	TGTGCCAGCAGTACAACAGGGGCGGCTGGCTACACCTTC
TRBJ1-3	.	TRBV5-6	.	CASSFGRHSGNTIYF	TGTGCCAGCAGCTTCGGTCGACACTCAGGAAACACCATATATTTT
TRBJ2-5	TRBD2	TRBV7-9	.	CASSLFGRETQYF	TGTGCCAGCAGCTTATTCGGGAGGGAGACCCAGTACTTC
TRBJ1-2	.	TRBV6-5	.	CASSYYAGGETGYTF	TGTGCCAGCAGTTACTATGCAGGAGGGGAGACTGGCTACACCTTC
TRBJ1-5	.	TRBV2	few	CASCRQPEQPQHF	TGTGCCAGCTGCAGACAACCGGAACAGCCCCAGCATTTT
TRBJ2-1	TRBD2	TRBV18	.	CASSPWLAGSNEQFF	TGTGCCAGCTCACCATGGTTAGCGGGGTCCAATGAGCAGTTCTTC
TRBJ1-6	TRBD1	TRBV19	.	CASSMWDRGLYNSPLHF	TGTGCCAGTAGTATGTGGGACAGGGGGCTTTATAATTCACCCCTCCACTTT
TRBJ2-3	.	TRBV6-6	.	CASSPLGTRTDTQYF	TGTGCCAGCAGCCCTCTGGGGACACGCACAGATACGCAGTATTTT